This TCR beta chain was recovered during a study of graft-versus-host responses after intestinal transplantation. Points on this clone: Its antigen is not identified.

Findings and caveats of the study: An association linked early post-transplant HvG declines with peak circulating GvH clone levels. Allografts carried high graft-versus-host to host-versus-graft clonal ratios in patients having graft-donor T cell macrochimerism.

Produced via immunoSEQ multiplex PCR; TCRdb's table is partial and in-frame only. Of around 30,000 clones in the sample, 93% are singletons; the top ten hold 0.6% to 0.75%. The CDR3 has 15 amino acids. The J segment lost 5 bases and the V segment lost 1 base, leaving 7 bases of the junction unmatched. The germline gives CDR1 MNHEY, CDR2 SVGAGI. The sequence was obtained from a human patient who received an intestinal transplant, so some T cells may come from the graft donor. This chain connects TRBV6-5 to TRBJ2-5; 7 nucleotides match TRBD1. The sample consisted of PBMCs, taken 66 days after intestinal transplant. The CDR3 DNA is TGTGCCAGCAGTTACTGGGACAGCGAGAGGGAGACCCAGTACTTC. Translating it yields CASSYWDSERETQYF.